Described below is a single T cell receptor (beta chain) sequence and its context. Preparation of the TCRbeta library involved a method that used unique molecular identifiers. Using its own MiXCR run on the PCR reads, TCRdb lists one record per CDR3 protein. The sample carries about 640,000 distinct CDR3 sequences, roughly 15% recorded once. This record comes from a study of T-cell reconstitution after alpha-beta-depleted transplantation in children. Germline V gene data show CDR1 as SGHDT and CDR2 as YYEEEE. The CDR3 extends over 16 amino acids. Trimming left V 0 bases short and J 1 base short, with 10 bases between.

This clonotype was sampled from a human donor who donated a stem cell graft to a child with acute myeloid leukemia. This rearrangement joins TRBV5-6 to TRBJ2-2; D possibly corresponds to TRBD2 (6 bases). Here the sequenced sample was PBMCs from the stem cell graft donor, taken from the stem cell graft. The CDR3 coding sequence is TGTGCCAGCAGCTTGGACGTAGCGGTGAACACCGGGGAGCTGTTTTTT. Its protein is CASSLDVAVNTGELFF.